The TCR beta chain described here comes from a study of cytomegalovirus exposure and HLA in healthy donors. It was with 60 Vbeta and 13 Jbeta primers that the PCR ran. Libraries were prepared by immunoSEQ multiplex PCR; TCRdb keeps only in-frame clonotypes and omits some of them. The repertoire holds 95,000 to 110,000 clones, with roughly 79% as singletons. With regard to this clone: Its target is unknown.

Study-level results: Confirmation was obtained in vitro that three CMV-associated chains are specific for CMV antigens. Altogether, some 170 TCR beta chains were recorded as cytomegalovirus-associated. Later genetic work tied a missense DCLRE1C variant to beta-chain V and J trimming.

The receptor was isolated from a man aged 50-60 years in good health and CMV-seropositive. The sample consisted of PBMCs.

CDR3 loop: CASSDPPDRGRDNEQFF. CDR3 bases: TGTGCCAGCAGCGACCCCCCCGATAGGGGGCGAGACAATGAGCAGTTCTTC. The chain carries TRBV9 and TRBJ2-1, with 7 positions matching TRBD1. There are 17 residues in the CDR3. Germline CDR1 and CDR2: SGDLS and YYNGEE. Trimming at V came to 3 bases and at J to 5 bases, leaving 14 bases not matched to a gene.